These 21 T cell receptor beta chains were all obtained from the same sample, sequenced in a study of cytomegalovirus exposure and HLA in healthy donors. The primer mix had 60 Vbeta and 13 Jbeta primers. Using immunoSEQ multiplex PCR, the repertoire was profiled, and TCRdb retains in-frame clones only, with some absent. The sample records about 240,000 clones, 80% to 85% being singletons. The sample consisted of PBMCs. These receptors came from a woman aged 60-75 years in good health and CMV-seropositive.

The CDR3 DNA reads as TGTGCCTGGAGTTTAGGGACAGGGAGGACTAGCGGCTCTTCCTACGAGCAGTACTTC. Amino acids: CAWSLGTGRTSGSSYEQYF. The rearrangement joins TRBV30 to TRBJ2-7, with D perhaps matching TRBD2 (10 bases). The ends were cut back, 2 bases at V and 1 base at J, with 27 bases in the middle. The CDR3 extends over 19 amino acids. The germline V gene encodes CDR1 GTSNPN and CDR2 SVGIG (reference sequence).

The rearrangement links TRBV10-1 to TRBJ2-1; 9 bases are shared with TRBD1. The CDR3 extends over 15 amino acids. J gave up 6 bases and V 4 bases, and 7 bases lay outside the gene matches. Per germline, CDR1 WNHNN and CDR2 SYGVQD (reference sequence). The CDR3, as DNA: TGCGCCAGCAGTGGCGGGACAGGGAACGGCAATGAGCAGTTCTTC. Its protein is CASSGGTGNGNEQFF.

Here the CDR3 reads CASGPGTGISGANVLTF. The DNA of the CDR3 is TGTGCCAGCGGGCCCGGGACAGGGATCTCTGGGGCCAACGTCCTGACTTTC. The rearrangement uses TRBV6-4 and TRBJ2-6; 9 bases line up with TRBD1. The CDR3 runs 17 residues. The V gene end was trimmed by 8 bases and the J gene end by 0 bases; junction bases not matched to a gene: 8. Per germline, CDR1 MRHNA and CDR2 SNTAGT.

V and J are TRBV5-4 and TRBJ2-4, with D tentatively TRBD1 (5 bases). In germline, CDR1 is SGHNT, CDR2 YYREEE (reference sequence). The CDR3 contains 14 residues. With 2 bases removed from V and 1 base from J, the gap between germline ends came to 7 bases. CDR3 protein: CASSFAGAKNIQYF. The DNA of the CDR3 is TGTGCCAGCAGCTTCGCAGGGGCCAAAAACATTCAGTACTTC.

The gene calls are TRBV7-8 and TRBJ1-1, with 9 bases matching TRBD1. This CDR3 is 16 amino acids long. Germline trimming cut 4 bases from V and 0 bases from J; bases unmatched to any gene: 6. The V gene's germline CDR1 is SGHVS and CDR2 FQNEAQ. The CDR3 DNA follows: TGTGCCAGCAGCTGGGACAGGGAGAAAATGAACACTGAAGCTTTCTTT. Its protein is CASSWDREKMNTEAFF.

The J gene is TRBJ1-1, the V gene TRBV6-1; D might be TRBD1 (5 bases). Trimming pared 6 bases from V and 2 bases from J, leaving 16 bases between. The CDR3 has 15 residues. The germline V gene encodes CDR1 MNHNS and CDR2 SASEGT. CDR3 protein: CASSQTWGFNTEAFF. The CDR3 nucleotides read TGTGCCAGCAGCCAAACCTGGGGCTTCAACACTGAAGCTTTCTTT.

The chain uses TRBV10-1 and TRBJ1-4, with D possibly being TRBD1 (5 bases). This CDR3 has 14 residues. With 2 bases removed from V and 8 bases from J, the gap between germline ends came to 12 bases. Germline V gene data show CDR1 as WNHNN and CDR2 as SYGVQD (reference sequence). The CDR3 here is CASSEDSRGEKLFF. CDR3 coding DNA: TGCGCCAGCAGTGAGGACAGTCGCGGAGAAAAACTGTTTTTT.

The count of this clone is one. The chain carries TRBV27 and TRBJ1-5, with D possibly being TRBD1 (5 bases). The CDR3 spans 14 residues. Deletions cut 2 bases from V and 4 bases from J, with 9 bases between. The germline CDR1 and CDR2 sequences are MNHEY and SMNVEV (reference sequence). The CDR3 DNA is TGTGCCAGCAGTTTAACAGGCCTTAATCAGCCCCAGCATTTT. Residues: CASSLTGLNQPQHF.

The chain joins TRBV4-1 to TRBJ2-3; TRBD2 matches 10 bases. The ends lost 0 bases at V and 6 bases at J; junction bases unmatched: 9. Germline V gives CDR1 MGHRA, CDR2 YSYEKL. This CDR3 comprises 17 residues. The CDR3 region has the DNA TGCGCCAGCAGCCAAGATAGGGCTAGCGGGAGCGCTGATACGCAGTATTTT. It yields the protein CASSQDRASGSADTQYF.

This chain links TRBV10-1 with TRBJ1-1; D not resolved. Germline values: CDR1 WNHNN, CDR2 SYGVQD (reference sequence). Trimming removed 2 bases at V and 2 bases at J, with 6 bases between. The CDR3 runs to 13 residues. The CDR3 spells CASSETRNTEAFF. The CDR3 bases are TGCGCCAGCAGTGAGACAAGAAACACTGAAGCTTTCTTT.

The chain uses TRBV5-1 and TRBJ2-7, with TRBD2 matching over 8 bases. V was pared by 0 bases and J by 5 bases, with 10 bases of the junction left unmatched. From germline, CDR1 is SGHRS and CDR2 YFSETQ. This CDR3 contains 16 residues. The DNA of the CDR3 is TGCGCCAGCAGCTTGGTTTTAACGGGAGGGCACAACGAGCAGTACTTC. Protein: CASSLVLTGGHNEQYF.

The sample holds a few counts of this clone. The V and J genes are TRBV27 and TRBJ1-5; D unclear. The CDR3 is made up of 16 amino acids. V lost 4 bases to trimming and J lost 0 bases, with 13 bases between them. Germline V gene sequence: CDR1 MNHEY, CDR2 SMNVEV (reference sequence). CDR3 nucleotide sequence: TGTGCCAGCAGTTCCACCCGGGGTGATAGCAATCAGCCCCAGCATTTT. Translated, it gives CASSSTRGDSNQPQHF.

This chain uses TRBV4-1 with TRBJ2-3, with 10 bases lining up with TRBD2. The V segment lost 1 base and the J segment 3 bases; nucleotides outside the gene matches: 7. CDR3 length: 17 residues. Germline CDR1 reads MGHRA; CDR2 reads YSYEKL. The CDR3 spells CASSQVLAGVKTDTQYF. The CDR3 nucleotides read TGCGCCAGCAGCCAAGTCCTAGCGGGAGTGAAAACAGATACGCAGTATTTT.

V usage is TRBV19 and J usage is TRBJ1-5; D is possibly TRBD1 (6 bases). Looked up from germline, CDR1 is LNHDA and CDR2 is SQIVND (reference sequence). Trimming stripped 9 bases from V and 3 bases from J, with 12 bases between. The CDR3 spans 13 residues. DNA of the CDR3: TGTGCCAGCAGGACAGCCGACAATCAGCCCCAGCATTTT. This codes for CASRTADNQPQHF.

The rearrangement joins TRBV4-1 to TRBJ2-1; 13 bases are shared with TRBD2. V shed 0 bases, J shed 5 bases, and the junction held 1 base outside the gene matches. This CDR3 has 16 residues. Germline assignment: CDR1 MGHRA and CDR2 YSYEKL. CDR3 sequence: CASSQEGTSGNNEQFF. The DNA of the CDR3 is TGCGCCAGCAGCCAAGAAGGGACTAGCGGGAACAATGAGCAGTTCTTC.

This clone has only a few counts. The chain carries TRBV11-3 and TRBJ2-7, with a tentative D call TRBD1 (6 bases). Germline V CDR1 and CDR2: SGHNT, YENEEA. This CDR3 has 15 residues. V was trimmed by 1 base and J by 3 bases, leaving 13 bases between them. CDR3 sequence: CASSLGAGENYEQYF. In nucleotides, the CDR3 is TGTGCCAGCAGCTTAGGGGCAGGGGAAAACTACGAGCAGTACTTC. The complete variable domain, with remaining parts taken from reference TRBV11-3 and TRBJ2-7, reads EAGVVQSPRYKIIEKKQPVAFWCNPISGHNTLYWYLQNLGQGPELLIRYENEEAVDDSQLPKDRFSAERLKGVDSTLKIQPAELGDSAVYLCASSLGAGENYEQYFGPGTRLTVT.

The genes are TRBV18 and TRBJ1-4; a possible D gene is TRBD1 (6 bases). Per the germline V gene, CDR1 is KGHSH and CDR2 is LQKENI. This CDR3 has 16 residues. V dropped 1 base and J dropped 0 bases, with 9 bases sitting between them. The CDR3 DNA reads as TGTGCCAGCTCACCACGACAGGACCCAACTAATGAAAAACTGTTTTTT. It yields the protein CASSPRQDPTNEKLFF.

This clone was counted a few times. This chain uses TRBV2 with TRBJ2-2, with 7 bases fitting TRBD1. The ends lost 5 bases at V and 6 bases at J; junction bases unmatched: 6. There are 14 residues in the CDR3. Per germline, CDR1 SNHLY and CDR2 FYNNEI. The CDR3 protein is CASSLRDSSGELFF. For the CDR3, the DNA is TGTGCCAGCAGTCTCCGGGACAGTTCCGGGGAGCTGTTTTTT.

This clone occurred once. The chain couples TRBV7-6 to TRBJ1-1; unclear D gene. CDR1 SGHVS and CDR2 FNYEAQ come from the germline V gene. The CDR3 runs to 13 residues. The V and J ends lost 5 bases and 0 bases respectively, with 7 bases between them. The CDR3 is CASSPLMNTEAFF. The DNA of the CDR3 is TGTGCCAGCAGCCCCTTAATGAACACTGAAGCTTTCTTT.

The chain employs TRBV5-1 and TRBJ2-5, with TRBD2 identical over 8 bases. This CDR3 contains 14 residues. Germline V gene lookup returns CDR1 SGHRS and CDR2 YFSETQ. With V trimmed by 4 bases and J by 2 bases, 4 bases remained unmatched. As DNA, the CDR3 is TGCGCCAGCAGCAACGGACTAGCTCAAGAGACCCAGTACTTC. This encodes CASSNGLAQETQYF.

J is TRBJ2-7 and V is TRBV7-8, with 8 bases fitting TRBD1. This CDR3 comprises 13 residues. V gave up 2 bases and J gave up 6 bases; unmatched junction bases: 3. Germline V CDR1 and CDR2: SGHVS, FQNEAQ. DNA of the CDR3: TGTGCCAGCAGCTTACGACAGGGGATCGAGCAGTACTTC. This encodes CASSLRQGIEQYF.